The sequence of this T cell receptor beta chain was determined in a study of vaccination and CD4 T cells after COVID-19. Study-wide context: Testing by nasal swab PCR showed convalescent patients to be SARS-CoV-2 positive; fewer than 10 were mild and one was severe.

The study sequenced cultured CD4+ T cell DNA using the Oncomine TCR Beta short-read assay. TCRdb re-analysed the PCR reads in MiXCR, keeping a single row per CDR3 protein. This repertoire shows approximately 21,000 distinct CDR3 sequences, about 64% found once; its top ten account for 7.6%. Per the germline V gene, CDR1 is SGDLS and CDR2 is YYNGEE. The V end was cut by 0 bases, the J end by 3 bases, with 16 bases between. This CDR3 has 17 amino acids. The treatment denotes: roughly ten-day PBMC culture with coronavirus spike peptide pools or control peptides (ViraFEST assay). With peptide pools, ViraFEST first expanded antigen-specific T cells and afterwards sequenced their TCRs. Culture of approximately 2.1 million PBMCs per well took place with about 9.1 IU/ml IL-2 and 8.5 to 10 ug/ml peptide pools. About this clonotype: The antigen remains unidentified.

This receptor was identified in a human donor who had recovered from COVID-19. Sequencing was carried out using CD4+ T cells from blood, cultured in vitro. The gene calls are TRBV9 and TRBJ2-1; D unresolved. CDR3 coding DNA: TGTGCCAGCAGCGTAGGGCCAGCTGTCCCCGGCTACAATGAGCAGTTCTTC. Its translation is CASSVGPAVPGYNEQFF.